The 28 T cell receptor beta chains in this list originate from one sample, sequenced in a study of T cell responses to AZD1222 COVID-19 vaccine (TCRdb year 2021). Library creation used the immunoSEQ multiplex PCR assay. Drawn from immuneACCESS, this table holds only the in-frame rearrangements with V and J called that TCRdb kept. Clones are partly lost; checked studies trace under half to an unresolved V gene and leave the rest unexplained. The table for this sample lists roughly 120,000 clones; around 90% of them were counted only once. The top ten clones comprise roughly 4% of the sample. Taken with the paper, the label for time point translates to: about 28 days (+/-7) after the second vaccine dose. Sequences were derived from peripheral blood, sampled 28 days after the second AZD1222 dose. The source of these receptors is an adult who received the AZD1222 COVID-19 vaccine.

The J gene is TRBJ1-5, the V gene TRBV30; 8 bases are a match to TRBD1. CDR1 is GTSNPN and CDR2 is SVGIG in the germline V gene (reference sequence). V was clipped by 5 bases and J by 1 base; unmatched bases: 4. This CDR3 has 14 amino acids. The CDR3 spells CAWADRVSNQPQHF. The DNA of the CDR3 is TGTGCCTGGGCGGACAGGGTAAGCAATCAGCCCCAGCATTTT. Filled out from reference TRBV30 and TRBJ1-5, the complete variable domain reads SQTIHQWPATLVQPVGSPLSLECTVEGTSNPNLYWYRQAAGRGLQLLFYSVGIGQISSEVPQNLSASRPQDRQFILSSKKLLLSDSGFYLCAWADRVSNQPQHFGDGTRLSIL.

V is TRBV4-1 and J is TRBJ1-5; D may be TRBD1 (5 bases). V lost 0 bases to trimming and J lost 9 bases, with 9 bases between them. Germline CDR1 is MGHRA and CDR2 is YSYEKL. The CDR3 consists of 13 residues. In DNA, the CDR3 is TGCGCCAGCAGCCAAGAGGGGGTTGCGCCCCAGCATTTT. It encodes CASSQEGVAPQHF.

The chain joins TRBV2 to TRBJ2-4; D not certain. The CDR3 is 11 residues long. Germline V gives CDR1 SNHLY, CDR2 FYNNEI. V was shortened by 2 bases and J by 7 bases, with 3 bases between the two germline ends. The DNA for the CDR3 is TGTGCCAGCAGTGAAAAGAACATTCAGTACTTC. It specifies CASSEKNIQYF.

V and J are TRBV5-4 and TRBJ2-2; D is unresolved. The V end was cut by 0 bases, the J end by 0 bases, with 12 bases between. The germline V gene encodes CDR1 SGHNT and CDR2 YYREEE (reference sequence). This CDR3 spans 17 amino acids. The CDR3 coding sequence is TGTGCCAGCAGCTTGGCCAATATTATGACGAACACCGGGGAGCTGTTTTTT. Its translation: CASSLANIMTNTGELFF.

J is TRBJ1-1 and V is TRBV20-1; D remains unclear. The CDR3 is 10 amino acids. CDR1 DFQATT and CDR2 SNEGSKA come from the germline V gene (reference sequence). V was trimmed by 2 bases and J by 8 bases, leaving 6 bases between them. CDR3 coding DNA: TGCAGTGCTAGAAGGAGCGAAGCTTTCTTT. Protein sequence: CSARRSEAFF.

The chain uses TRBV5-4 and TRBJ2-7; the match to TRBD2 covers 12 bases. The germline V gene has CDR1 SGHNT and CDR2 YYREEE (reference sequence). There are 16 residues in the CDR3. The V and J ends lost 4 bases and 4 bases, in that order; junction bases with no gene match: 9. CDR3 region: CASSHGLAGTNYEQYF. CDR3 nucleotide sequence: TGTGCCAGCAGCCATGGACTAGCGGGGACAAATTACGAGCAGTACTTC.

This clone came up once. The chain recombines TRBV24-1 with TRBJ2-3; 10 bases are a match to TRBD2. Germline values: CDR1 KGHDR, CDR2 SFDVKD. The CDR3 totals 16 residues. The J segment lost 1 base and the V segment lost 4 bases, leaving 4 bases of the junction unmatched. The CDR3 is CATSDRTSGRTDTQYF. The DNA for the CDR3 is TGTGCCACCAGTGACCGGACTAGCGGACGCACAGATACGCAGTATTTT.

V and J are TRBV14 and TRBJ2-3, with D possibly being TRBD1 or TRBD2 (5 bases each). The CDR3 consists of 16 residues. Trimming removed 5 bases at V and 4 bases at J, with 19 bases between. Germline CDR1 SGHDN, CDR2 FVKESK. DNA for the CDR3: TGTGCCAGCAGCGAGGGTGCGAAAGGGGCCGCAGATACGCAGTATTTT. Translating it yields CASSEGAKGAADTQYF.

This chain connects TRBV12-3 or TRBV12-4 to TRBJ2-5; D gene unclear. This CDR3 has 11 residues. The ends were cut back, 6 bases at V and 7 bases at J, with 9 bases in the middle. CDR3 nucleotides: TGTGCCAGCAGGACCGCCGGGACCCAGTACTTC. It is translated as CASRTAGTQYF.

This sequence joins TRBV30 and TRBJ1-5, with 8 nucleotides matching TRBD1. The germline gives CDR1 GTSNPN, CDR2 SVGIG (reference sequence). This CDR3 has 16 residues. The V gene end was trimmed by 3 bases and the J gene end by 4 bases; junction bases not matched to a gene: 11. For the CDR3, the DNA is TGTGCCTGGAGCTCGACAGGGGCCGCCCTAAATCAGCCCCAGCATTTT. Residues: CAWSSTGAALNQPQHF.

The J gene is TRBJ1-2, the V gene TRBV6-2 or TRBV6-3; tentatively, D is TRBD1 (5 bases). The CDR3 runs to 13 residues. Germline CDR1 and CDR2: MNHEY and SVGEGT. The V gene lost 2 bases and the J gene lost 3 bases, with 7 bases spanning the gap. The CDR3 sequence is CASSYDSYYGYTF. Here the CDR3 DNA reads TGTGCCAGCAGTTACGACAGTTACTATGGCTACACCTTC.

The gene calls are TRBV9 and TRBJ1-2, with a tentative D call TRBD1 (6 bases). Trimming removed 3 bases from V and 4 bases from J, with 10 bases in between. This CDR3 has 13 amino acids. Looked up from germline, CDR1 is SGDLS and CDR2 is YYNGEE. The CDR3 here is CASSEGGTYGYTF. DNA for the CDR3: TGTGCCAGCAGCGAGGGGGGGACCTATGGCTACACCTTC. Full variable domain (missing parts from reference TRBV9 and TRBJ1-2): DSGVTQTPKHLITATGQRVTLRCSPRSGDLSVYWYQQSLDQGLQFLIQYYNGEERAKGNILERFSAQQFPDLHSELNLSSLELGDSALYFCASSEGGTYGYTFGSGTRLTVV.

The chain employs TRBV18 and TRBJ1-6; weak D call: TRBD1 (5 bases). There are 16 residues in the CDR3. The germline V gene encodes CDR1 KGHSH and CDR2 LQKENI. Trimming pared 1 base from V and 8 bases from J, leaving 15 bases between. DNA of the CDR3: TGTGCCAGCTCACCACATCGGATGGGGGGGGATTCACCCCTCCACTTT. Its translation: CASSPHRMGGDSPLHF.

This clone has just one count. The chain has TRBV5-1 and TRBJ2-5; D gene unclear. V shed 0 bases and J shed 4 bases, with 16 bases lying between them. The CDR3 is made up of 16 amino acids. Germline V CDR1 and CDR2: SGHRS, YFSETQ. CDR3 sequence: CASSLAPVGGGETQYF. For the CDR3, the DNA is TGCGCCAGCAGCTTGGCGCCGGTGGGCGGCGGAGAGACCCAGTACTTC.

The chain recombines TRBV7-9 with TRBJ2-3; D not resolved. There are 15 residues in the CDR3. Looked up from germline, CDR1 is SEHNR and CDR2 is FQNEAQ (reference sequence). Trimming removed 0 bases at V and 2 bases at J, with 9 bases between. CDR3 protein: CASSLAPPSTDTQYF. CDR3 in DNA: TGTGCCAGCAGCTTAGCACCCCCCTCCACAGATACGCAGTATTTT.

Here the CDR3 reads CASSLARGYGYTF. The CDR3 nucleotides read TGTGCCAGCAGCTTGGCGAGGGGCTATGGCTACACCTTC. The genes are TRBV5-5 and TRBJ1-2, with a weak D call TRBD1 (5 bases). The V gene's germline CDR1 is SGHKS and CDR2 YYEKEE (reference sequence). Trimming pared 0 bases from V and 4 bases from J, leaving 7 bases between. There are 13 residues in the CDR3.

The chain uses TRBV7-2 and TRBJ2-4; maybe TRBD2 (7 bases). V was trimmed by 5 bases and J by 1 base, leaving 18 bases between them. The germline gives CDR1 SGHTA, CDR2 FQGNSA. CDR3 size: 17 residues. The CDR3 sequence is CASSPGGGVVAKNIQYF. The CDR3 nucleotides read TGTGCCAGCAGCCCTGGAGGGGGGGTGGTGGCCAAAAACATTCAGTACTTC.

The chain uses TRBV7-2 and TRBJ2-7; D is unresolved. There are 12 residues in the CDR3. CDR1 and CDR2 (germline): SGHTA, FQGNSA. V dropped 3 bases and J dropped 2 bases, with 5 bases sitting between them. As DNA, the CDR3 is TGTGCCAGCAGCTTGAACCCCTACGAGCAGTACTTC. Amino acid sequence: CASSLNPYEQYF.

The chain uses TRBV7-2 and TRBJ2-3; TRBD2 matches 8 bases. Germline V gene sequence: CDR1 SGHTA, CDR2 FQGNSA. V shed 5 bases, J shed 6 bases, and the junction held 10 bases outside the gene matches. The CDR3 sequence is 15 residues long. CDR3 residues: CASSPSGGRRDTQYF. The CDR3 DNA reads as TGTGCCAGCAGCCCTTCGGGGGGGCGGCGGGATACGCAGTATTTT.

The chain employs TRBV28 and TRBJ2-2; unclear D gene. Germline V gene lookup returns CDR1 MDHEN and CDR2 SYDVKM. The CDR3 totals 14 residues. V was clipped by 8 bases and J by 7 bases, with 17 bases between them. The CDR3 nucleotides are TGTGCCAGCGGTGGCCTACTTCCGGTCGGGGAGCTGTTTTTT. It translates to CASGGLLPVGELFF. Variable domain in full (rest from reference TRBV28 and TRBJ2-2): DVKVTQSSRYLVKRTGEKVFLECVQDMDHENMFWYRQDPGLGLRLIYFSYDVKMKEKGDIPEGYSVSREKKERFSLILESASTNQTSMYLCASGGLLPVGELFFGEGSRLTVL.

The J gene is TRBJ2-5, the V gene TRBV11-2; 7 nucleotides line up with TRBD2. The V and J ends lost 3 bases and 2 bases, in that order; junction bases with no gene match: 3. Germline CDR1 and CDR2: SGHAT and FQNNGV. The CDR3 length is 14 residues. This chain's CDR3 is CASSLGLTQETQYF. CDR3 DNA sequence: TGTGCCAGCAGCTTGGGACTAACTCAAGAGACCCAGTACTTC.

To note about this clone: The CDR3 end shows no conserved phenylalanine or tryptophan, and so a read error is likely. No DNA is shown, since the ends of the CDR3 on it are uncertain; the CDR3 is the one TCRdb lists. J is TRBJ1-1 and V is TRBV2; the table gives TRBD1 as D, unverified against the DNA. Per germline, CDR1 SNHLY and CDR2 FYNNEI. The CDR3 numbers 12 amino acids, ends counted. CDR3 loop: CASSEAKGATQT.

The chain employs TRBV28 and TRBJ1-2, with TRBD1 matching 9 bases. Germline CDR1 MDHEN, CDR2 SYDVKM. V lost 6 bases and J lost 1; bases outside the gene matches: 3. The CDR3 sequence is 14 residues long. In nucleotides, the CDR3 is TGTGCCAGCAGCGGACAGGGGCTTAACTATGGCTACACCTTC. As protein: CASSGQGLNYGYTF.

For the CDR3, the DNA is TGTGCCAGTAATCAGGTTGGGACAAAAGAGACCCAGTACTTC. Protein product: CASNQVGTKETQYF. The V gene is TRBV19, the J gene TRBJ2-5, with a weak D call TRBD1 (6 bases). The CDR3 extends over 14 amino acids. The V end lost 7 bases, the J end lost 3 bases, and 15 bases lay between the germline ends. Germline V CDR1 and CDR2: LNHDA, SQIVND (reference sequence).

This chain uses TRBV5-1 with TRBJ1-5; TRBD1 matches 8 bases. The CDR3 is 15 residues long. The V gene's germline CDR1 is SGHRS and CDR2 YFSETQ. V shed 4 bases and J 5 bases; nucleotides not matched to a gene: 8. This CDR3 reads CASSARTGFDQPQHF. CDR3 sequence (DNA): TGCGCCAGCAGCGCACGGACAGGGTTCGATCAGCCCCAGCATTTT.

The chain uses TRBV29-1 and TRBJ2-7, with 10 bases that match TRBD1. The CDR3 covers 15 residues. CDR1 and CDR2 from the germline V gene are SQVTM and ANQGSEA. J lost 3 bases, V lost 0 bases, and 5 bases had no gene match. In nucleotides, the CDR3 is TGCAGCGTTGAAGATGGGACAGGGGAAAACTACGAGCAGTACTTC. Protein: CSVEDGTGENYEQYF.

The chain recombines TRBV19 with TRBJ1-2; 11 bases are shared with TRBD1. Per germline, CDR1 LNHDA and CDR2 SQIVND (reference sequence). This CDR3 has 18 amino acids. V lost 5 bases to trimming and J lost 4 bases; unmatched junction nucleotides: 15. Here the CDR3 reads CASSRETTGQGVPYGYTF. The CDR3 nucleotides read TGTGCCAGTAGTCGTGAAACCACGGGACAGGGGGTGCCCTATGGCTACACCTTC.

The chain is built from TRBV28 and TRBJ1-4; possible D gene TRBD1, 6 bases. This CDR3 has 18 amino acids. With 3 bases removed from V and 3 bases from J, the gap between germline ends came to 20 bases. CDR1 is MDHEN and CDR2 is SYDVKM in the germline V gene. The CDR3 DNA follows: TGTGCCAGCAGTTTCGCGGGGGCTTTTACGAGTCCTAATGAAAAACTGTTTTTT. This gives the protein CASSFAGAFTSPNEKLFF. Full variable domain (rest looked up from reference TRBV28 and TRBJ1-4): DVKVTQSSRYLVKRTGEKVFLECVQDMDHENMFWYRQDPGLGLRLIYFSYDVKMKEKGDIPEGYSVSREKKERFSLILESASTNQTSMYLCASSFAGAFTSPNEKLFFGSGTQLSVL.